Listed below are T cell receptor beta chains from one sample, sequenced in a study of technical replicates of blood from several donors. This table comes from immunoSEQ multiplex PCR, and its TCRdb copy is limited to in-frame clones, with some not included. This sample has about 98,000 clones, with roughly 95% found just once. Sequenced sample: T cells isolated from PBMCs. These receptors were obtained from a human donor in good health. Both conserved end residues are part of each CDR3. D genes are given only for firm matches.

D,V,J,CDR3
NA,TRBV7-9,TRBJ2-7,CASSPRETPEDEQYF
NA,TRBV27,TRBJ2-2,CASSFIAAGELFF
TRBD1,TRBV27,TRBJ1-1,CASSSQGGPGTEAFF
TRBD2,TRBV6-4,TRBJ2-3,CASSEQGGVVTDTQYF
NA,TRBV6-5,TRBJ2-3,CASSRTADTQYF
TRBD1,TRBV30,TRBJ1-1,CAWREPGTAEAFF
NA,TRBV19,TRBJ1-5,CASSSEAGARNQPQHF
TRBD1,TRBV2,TRBJ2-7,CATPGQGGSYEQYF
NA,TRBV27,TRBJ1-3,CASSLGRGNTIYF
TRBD2,TRBV10-2,TRBJ2-4,CASSLAGENIQYF
TRBD1,TRBV5-1,TRBJ1-4,CASSLQGVYEKLFF
NA,TRBV19,TRBJ1-5,CASTPGGGSNQPQHF
TRBD1,TRBV19,TRBJ2-1,CASSIGTGDEQFF
TRBD1,TRBV7-9,TRBJ1-1,CASSPRTGLGTEAFF
TRBD2,TRBV10-3,TRBJ2-3,CAISEGLAGAADTQYF
NA,TRBV5-4,TRBJ2-7,CASSVSGQPYEQYF
NA,TRBV11-2,TRBJ1-1,CASSLGRHPSQGAFF
NA,TRBV25-1,TRBJ1-4,CASSDALGGWTNEKLFF
NA,TRBV5-4,TRBJ2-2,CASSPYITGELFF
TRBD2,TRBV18,TRBJ2-1,CASSPPRTSGRSGEQFF
TRBD1,TRBV10-3,TRBJ2-6,CAISEVGQANSGANVLTF
TRBD1,TRBV6-5,TRBJ1-5,CASSRGTGDYQPQHF
NA,TRBV5-6,TRBJ1-4,CASSLAGDGSNEKLFF
TRBD1,TRBV18,TRBJ1-2,CASSPPGQGFNGYTF
TRBD2,TRBV14,TRBJ2-7,CASSRQRTSGAYEQYF
TRBD1,TRBV7-9,TRBJ1-5,CASSTTTGNQPQHF
NA,TRBV11-3,TRBJ1-1,CASTDDGGKANTEAFF
NA,TRBV2,TRBJ2-1,CASSEYGESSYNEQFF
NA,TRBV5-4,TRBJ1-2,CASSIVAGLGGYTF
NA,TRBV18,TRBJ2-6,CASSPGYLSGANVLTF
NA,TRBV5-1,TRBJ1-6,CASRYGQMSSPLHF
TRBD1,TRBV11-2,TRBJ1-2,CASSSGTGYRYTF
TRBD1,TRBV2,TRBJ2-7,CASRDRGAYEQYF
TRBD2,TRBV5-1,TRBJ2-3,CASSSLLAGRSDTDTQYF
TRBD2,TRBV6-1,TRBJ2-3,CASRGGAGITDTQYF
NA,TRBV4-1,TRBJ1-1,CASSPLPGNTEAFF
NA,TRBV27,TRBJ2-1,CASSPILASYNEQFF
NA,TRBV4-1,TRBJ1-5,CASSQVSGVDQPQHF
NA,TRBV10-2,TRBJ1-3,CASSVRGLGNTIYF
NA,TRBV19,TRBJ2-3,CASSLQGWTDTQYF
TRBD2,TRBV30,TRBJ2-2,CAWRSASGGNTGELFF